The 2 T cell receptor beta chains below come from one sample, sequenced in a study of CD8 T cells in Susac syndrome. It was with random hexamers that roughly 0.45 to 1 ug RNA was reverse transcribed. Each CDR3 protein gets one entry after TCRdb re-called the immunoSEQ multiplex PCR reads with MiXCR. The table includes 95,000 to 150,000 distinct CDR3 sequences, about 95% detected once. Input material: CD8+ T cells from PBMCs. Receptors originate from a human donor with Susac syndrome.

The chain recombines TRBV27 with TRBJ1-4; a possible D gene is TRBD1 (6 bases). The CDR3 is 14 amino acids. V lost 3 bases to trimming and J lost 8 bases, with 13 bases between them. The V gene's germline CDR1 is MNHEY and CDR2 SMNVEV (reference sequence). This chain's CDR3 is CASSFGTRNEKLFF. The CDR3 DNA reads as TGTGCCAGCAGTTTCGGGACAAGAAACGAAAAACTGTTTTTT.

This clonotype showed up just once. The J gene is TRBJ2-7, the V gene TRBV5-4, with D perhaps matching TRBD1 (5 bases). The CDR3 has 13 residues. Trimming left V 4 bases short and J 6 bases short, with 14 bases between. Germline loops: CDR1 SGHNT, CDR2 YYREEE (reference sequence). As DNA, the CDR3 is TGTGCCAGCAGCGCTACCGACAGTACCGAGCAGTACTTC. Protein product: CASSATDSTEQYF. Drawing the rest from reference TRBV5-4 and TRBJ2-7, the complete variable domain is ETGVTQSPTHLIKTRGQQVTLRCSSQSGHNTVSWYQQALGQGPQFIFQYYREEENGRGNFPPRFSGLQFPNYSSELNVNALELDDSALYLCASSATDSTEQYFGPGTRLTVT.